Each of the 9 T cell receptor beta chains below was sequenced from the same sample in a study of shared clonotypes between healthy human individuals. Libraries were prepared by immunoSEQ multiplex PCR; TCRdb keeps only in-frame clonotypes and omits some of them. Altogether 550,000 to 600,000 clones are present, 70% to 80% being singletons, with the ten largest covering 12%. The sample comprised PBMCs. The receptors were gathered from a woman in her thirties or forties in good health. Some clones in this sample may be carry-over from other donors' samples.

The gene calls are TRBV27 and TRBJ2-1, with D possibly called TRBD1 or TRBD2 (5 bases each). V lost 2 bases, J lost 10 bases, and 12 bases lay in between. The CDR3 is made up of 13 amino acids. Looked up from germline, CDR1 is MNHEY and CDR2 is SMNVEV (reference sequence). The CDR3, as DNA: TGTGCCAGCAGTTTAGGGACCTTGAGGGAGCAGTTCTTC. Translated: CASSLGTLREQFF.

In DNA, the CDR3 is TGTGCCAGCTCACTCACCAGGGGTAGTCCTTTCTTT. This gives the protein CASSLTRGSPFF. The chain links TRBV18 to TRBJ1-1; a possible D gene is TRBD1 (6 bases). Germline V gene sequence: CDR1 KGHSH, CDR2 LQKENI. Trimming took 4 bases from V and 12 from J, leaving 15 bases between them. This CDR3 is 12 amino acids long. The full variable domain, completed using reference TRBV18 and TRBJ1-1, is NAGVMQNPRHLVRRRGQEARLRCSPMKGHSHVYWYRQLPEEGLKFMVYLQKENIIDESGMPKERFSAEFPKEGPSILRIQQVVRGDSAAYFCASSLTRGSPFFGQGTRLTVV.

The rearrangement joins TRBV28 to TRBJ2-7, with 9 bases matching TRBD1. The V gene's germline CDR1 is MDHEN and CDR2 SYDVKM. CDR3 length equals 15 residues. The ends lost 3 bases at V and 3 bases at J; junction bases unmatched: 6. The CDR3 bases are TGTGCCAGCAGTTTCCGGGACAGGGTGGTCTACGAGCAGTACTTC. Translation: CASSFRDRVVYEQYF.

The chain employs TRBV5-5 and TRBJ1-2, with 7 nucleotides matching TRBD1. J lost 7 bases, V lost 6 bases, and 6 bases had no gene match. The CDR3 runs to 12 residues. Germline V gene data show CDR1 as SGHKS and CDR2 as YYEKEE (reference sequence). In nucleotides, the CDR3 is TGTGCCAGCACCGACAGGGTCTCTGGCTACACCTTC. Residues: CASTDRVSGYTF.

J is TRBJ2-7 and V is TRBV7-2; 8 bases agree with TRBD2. The ends lost 5 bases at V and 6 bases at J; junction bases unmatched: 12. The CDR3 sequence is 15 residues long. Germline V lookup: CDR1 SGHTA, CDR2 FQGNSA. CDR3 bases: TGTGCCAGCAGCCCCCAAATAGCGGGACATAGCGAGCAGTACTTC. Its translation: CASSPQIAGHSEQYF.

The genes are TRBV6-4 and TRBJ2-1; TRBD2 aligns across 10 bases. CDR1 and CDR2 (germline): MRHNA, SNTAGT. The CDR3 covers 14 residues. V lost 5 bases, J lost 9 bases, and 7 bases stayed unmatched. The CDR3, as DNA: TGTGCCAGCAGTAGGTCTAGCGGGAGTAGTGAGCAGTTCTTC. Translation gives CASSRSSGSSEQFF.

The CDR3: CASSLTGYQPQHF. As DNA, the CDR3 is TGTGCCAGCAGCTTGACGGGCTATCAGCCCCAGCATTTT. V and J are TRBV7-9 and TRBJ1-5; D gene uncertain. The CDR3 runs to 13 residues. Germline lookup yields CDR1 SEHNR and CDR2 FQNEAQ (reference sequence). The germline V and J ends were trimmed by 3 bases and 5 bases, with 8 bases remaining between them.

V gene TRBV19 combines with J gene TRBJ2-5, with 15 bases lining up with TRBD2. The CDR3 is 16 amino acids. In germline, CDR1 is LNHDA, CDR2 SQIVND (reference sequence). Trimming at V came to 6 bases and at J to 5 bases, leaving 7 bases not matched to a gene. The CDR3 nucleotides are TGTGCCAGTAGCCGGACTAGCGGGAGGGCTTTGGAGACCCAGTACTTC. The encoded protein is CASSRTSGRALETQYF.

This chain connects TRBV6-5 to TRBJ2-7; the match to TRBD2 covers 9 bases. V was clipped by 6 bases and J by 5 bases; unmatched bases: 8. The CDR3 totals 14 residues. CDR1 is MNHEY and CDR2 is SVGAGI in the germline V gene. The CDR3 here is CASRPGLAMDEQYF. The CDR3 region has the DNA TGTGCCAGCAGACCGGGACTAGCAATGGACGAGCAGTACTTC.